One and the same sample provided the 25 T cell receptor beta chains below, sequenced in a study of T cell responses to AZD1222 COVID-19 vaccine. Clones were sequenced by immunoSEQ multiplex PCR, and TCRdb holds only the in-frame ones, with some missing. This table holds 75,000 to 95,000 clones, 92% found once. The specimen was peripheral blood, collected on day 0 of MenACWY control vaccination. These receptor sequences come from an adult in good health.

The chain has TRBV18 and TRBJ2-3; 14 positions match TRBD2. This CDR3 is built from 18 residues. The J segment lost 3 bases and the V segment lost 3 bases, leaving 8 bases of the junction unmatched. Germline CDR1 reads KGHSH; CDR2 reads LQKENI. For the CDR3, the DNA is TGTGCCAGCTCACCTCTTCCGACTAGCGGGGGGGCTACAGATACGCAGTATTTT. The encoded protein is CASSPLPTSGGATDTQYF. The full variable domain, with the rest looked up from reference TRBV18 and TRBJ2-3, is NAGVMQNPRHLVRRRGQEARLRCSPMKGHSHVYWYRQLPEEGLKFMVYLQKENIIDESGMPKERFSAEFPKEGPSILRIQQVVRGDSAAYFCASSPLPTSGGATDTQYFGPGTRLTVL.

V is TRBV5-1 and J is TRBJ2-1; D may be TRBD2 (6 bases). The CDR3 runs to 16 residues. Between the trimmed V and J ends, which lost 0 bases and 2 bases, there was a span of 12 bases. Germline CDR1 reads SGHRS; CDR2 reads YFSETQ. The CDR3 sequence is CASSLVSGPPYNEQFF. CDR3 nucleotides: TGCGCCAGCAGCTTGGTAAGCGGGCCCCCCTACAATGAGCAGTTCTTC.

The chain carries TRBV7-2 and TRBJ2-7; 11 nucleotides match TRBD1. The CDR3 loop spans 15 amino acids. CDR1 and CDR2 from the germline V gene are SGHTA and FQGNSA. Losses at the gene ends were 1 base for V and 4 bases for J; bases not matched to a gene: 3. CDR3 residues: CASSLGTGGLYEQYF. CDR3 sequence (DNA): TGTGCCAGCAGCTTAGGGACAGGGGGCTTATACGAGCAGTACTTC.

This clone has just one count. CDR3 DNA sequence: TGTGCCACCAGCGGACAGCCGACCGGTGAGCAGTTCTTC. Translating it yields CATSGQPTGEQFF. The rearrangement links TRBV15 to TRBJ2-1; D might be TRBD1 (6 bases). Trimming pared 5 bases from V and 9 bases from J, leaving 14 bases between. The CDR3 is made up of 13 amino acids. Germline lookup yields CDR1 LNHNV and CDR2 YYDKDF (reference sequence).

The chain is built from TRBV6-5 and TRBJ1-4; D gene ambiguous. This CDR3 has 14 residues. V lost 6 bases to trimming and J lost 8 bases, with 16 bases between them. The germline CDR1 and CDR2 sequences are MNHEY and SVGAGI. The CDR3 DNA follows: TGTGCCAGCAGCCCGACTCTAAGTGGCGAAAAACTGTTTTTT. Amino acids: CASSPTLSGEKLFF.

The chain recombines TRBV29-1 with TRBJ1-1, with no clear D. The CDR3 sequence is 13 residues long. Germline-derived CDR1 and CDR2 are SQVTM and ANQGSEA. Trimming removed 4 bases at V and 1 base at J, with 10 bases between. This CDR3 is CSVVRVENTEAFF. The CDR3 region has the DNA TGCAGCGTTGTACGTGTCGAGAACACTGAAGCTTTCTTT.

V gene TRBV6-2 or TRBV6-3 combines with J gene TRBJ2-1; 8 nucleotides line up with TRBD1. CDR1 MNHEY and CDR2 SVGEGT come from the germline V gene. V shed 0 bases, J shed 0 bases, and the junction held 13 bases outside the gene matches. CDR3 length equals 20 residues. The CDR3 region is CASSYSIGEDRDSSYNEQFF. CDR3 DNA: TGTGCCAGCAGTTACTCGATCGGTGAGGACAGGGATAGCTCCTACAATGAGCAGTTCTTC.

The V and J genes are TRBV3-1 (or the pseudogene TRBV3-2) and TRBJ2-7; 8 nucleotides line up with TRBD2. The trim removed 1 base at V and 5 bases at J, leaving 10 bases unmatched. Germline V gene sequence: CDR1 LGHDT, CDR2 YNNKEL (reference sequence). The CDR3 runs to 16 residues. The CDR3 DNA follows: TGTGCCAGCAGCCAAGGGAGCGCGGGAGGTGGCAACGAGCAGTACTTC. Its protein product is CASSQGSAGGGNEQYF.

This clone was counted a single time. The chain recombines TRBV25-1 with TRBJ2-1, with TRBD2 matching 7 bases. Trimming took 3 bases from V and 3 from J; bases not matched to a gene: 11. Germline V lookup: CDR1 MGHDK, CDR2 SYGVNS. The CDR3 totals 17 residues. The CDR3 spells CASSDSTGTKVYNEQFF. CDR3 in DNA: TGTGCCAGCAGTGATAGCACCGGGACTAAAGTCTACAATGAGCAGTTCTTC.

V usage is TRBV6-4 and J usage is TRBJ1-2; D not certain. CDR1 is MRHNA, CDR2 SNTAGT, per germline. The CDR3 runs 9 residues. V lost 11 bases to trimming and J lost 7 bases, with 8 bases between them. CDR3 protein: CAPWGGYTF. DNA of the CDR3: TGTGCCCCGTGGGGTGGCTACACCTTC.

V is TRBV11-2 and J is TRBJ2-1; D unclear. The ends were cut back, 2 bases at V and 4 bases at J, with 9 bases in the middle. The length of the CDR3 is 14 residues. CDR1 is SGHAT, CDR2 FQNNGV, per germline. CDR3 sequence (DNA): TGTGCCAGCAGCTTATCGGACCGATACAATGAGCAGTTCTTC. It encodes CASSLSDRYNEQFF.

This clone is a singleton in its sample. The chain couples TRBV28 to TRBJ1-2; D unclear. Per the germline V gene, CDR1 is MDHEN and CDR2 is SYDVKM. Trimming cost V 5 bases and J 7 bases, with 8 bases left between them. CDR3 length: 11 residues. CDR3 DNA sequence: TGTGCCAGCAGTCACGGACTTGGCTACACCTTC. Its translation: CASSHGLGYTF.

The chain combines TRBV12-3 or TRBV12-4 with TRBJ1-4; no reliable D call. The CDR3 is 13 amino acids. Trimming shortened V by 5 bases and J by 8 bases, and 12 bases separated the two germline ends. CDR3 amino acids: CASSDWTGEKLFF. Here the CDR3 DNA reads TGTGCCAGCAGTGACTGGACGGGGGAAAAACTGTTTTTT.

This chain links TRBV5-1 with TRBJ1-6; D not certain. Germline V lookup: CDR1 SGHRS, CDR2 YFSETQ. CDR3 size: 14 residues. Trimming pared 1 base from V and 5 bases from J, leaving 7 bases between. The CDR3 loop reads CASSLIGNNSPLHF. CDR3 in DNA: TGCGCCAGCAGCTTGATAGGGAATAATTCACCCCTCCACTTT. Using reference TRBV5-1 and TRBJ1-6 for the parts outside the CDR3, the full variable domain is KAGVTQTPRYLIKTRGQQVTLSCSPISGHRSVSWYQQTPGQGLQFLFEYFSETQRNKGNFPGRFSGRQFSNSRSEMNVSTLELGDSALYLCASSLIGNNSPLHFGNGTRLTVT.

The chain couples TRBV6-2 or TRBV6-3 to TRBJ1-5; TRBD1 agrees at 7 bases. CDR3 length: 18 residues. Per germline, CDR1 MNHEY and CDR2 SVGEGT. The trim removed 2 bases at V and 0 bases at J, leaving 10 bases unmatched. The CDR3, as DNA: TGTGCCAGCAGTTACGGACAGGCGCCGCCGCTTAGCAATCAGCCCCAGCATTTT. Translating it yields CASSYGQAPPLSNQPQHF.

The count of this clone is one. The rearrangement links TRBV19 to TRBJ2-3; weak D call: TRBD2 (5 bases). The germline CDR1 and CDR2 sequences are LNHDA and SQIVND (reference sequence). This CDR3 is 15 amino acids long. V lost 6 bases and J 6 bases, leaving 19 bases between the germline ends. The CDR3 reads CASRDSGASPDTQYF. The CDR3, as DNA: TGTGCCAGTAGAGATTCTGGAGCTAGCCCGGATACGCAGTATTTT.

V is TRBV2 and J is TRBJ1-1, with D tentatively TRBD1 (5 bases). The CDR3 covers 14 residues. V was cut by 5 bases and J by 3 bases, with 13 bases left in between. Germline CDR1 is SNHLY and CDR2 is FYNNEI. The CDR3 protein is CASSSRDRDTEAFF. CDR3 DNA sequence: TGTGCCAGCAGTAGCAGGGACCGGGACACTGAAGCTTTCTTT.

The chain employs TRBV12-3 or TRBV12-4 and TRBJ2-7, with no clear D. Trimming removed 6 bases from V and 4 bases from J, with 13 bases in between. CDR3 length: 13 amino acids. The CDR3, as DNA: TGTGCCAGCAGAGGCAGTGGGTGGTACGAGCAGTACTTC. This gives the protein CASRGSGWYEQYF.

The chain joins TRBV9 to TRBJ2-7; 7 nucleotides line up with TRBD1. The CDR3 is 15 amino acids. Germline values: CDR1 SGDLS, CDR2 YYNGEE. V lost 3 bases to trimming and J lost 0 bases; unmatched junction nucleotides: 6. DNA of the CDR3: TGTGCCAGCAGCGCCTCCGGGACAGCCTCCTACGAGCAGTACTTC. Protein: CASSASGTASYEQYF. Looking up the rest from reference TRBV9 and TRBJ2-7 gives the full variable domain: DSGVTQTPKHLITATGQRVTLRCSPRSGDLSVYWYQQSLDQGLQFLIQYYNGEERAKGNILERFSAQQFPDLHSELNLSSLELGDSALYFCASSASGTASYEQYFGPGTRLTVT.

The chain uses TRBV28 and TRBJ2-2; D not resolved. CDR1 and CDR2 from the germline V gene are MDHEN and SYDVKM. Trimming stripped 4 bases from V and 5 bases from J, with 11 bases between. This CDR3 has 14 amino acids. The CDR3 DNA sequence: TGTGCCAGCAGTTCCCCAGGAAGAACCGGGGAGCTGTTTTTT. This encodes CASSSPGRTGELFF.

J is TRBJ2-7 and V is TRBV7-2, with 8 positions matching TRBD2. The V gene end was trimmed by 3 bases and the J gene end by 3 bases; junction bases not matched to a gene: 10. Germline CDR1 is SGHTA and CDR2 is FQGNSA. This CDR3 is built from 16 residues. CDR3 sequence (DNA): TGTGCCAGCAGCTTCGGTTCCGGGAGGGTCCTCTACGAGCAGTACTTC. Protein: CASSFGSGRVLYEQYF.

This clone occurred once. The CDR3 DNA reads as TGTGCCAGCAGTACTCCGGGGGGCGTGGGCTACACCTTC. This codes for CASSTPGGVGYTF. This chain links TRBV6-5 with TRBJ1-2; TRBD1 might be the D (6 bases). The CDR3 loop spans 13 amino acids. Germline-derived CDR1 and CDR2 are MNHEY and SVGAGI. Trimming took off 5 bases at V and 8 bases at J, with 15 bases between the two ends.

The CDR3, as DNA: TGCAGCGTTGAAGGACTGACTTGGGACCCCTACGAGCAGTACTTC. Translating it yields CSVEGLTWDPYEQYF. The J gene is TRBJ2-7, the V gene TRBV29-1; D tentatively reads TRBD1 or TRBD2 (5 bases each). This CDR3 comprises 15 residues. V was shortened by 1 base and J by 2 bases, with 15 bases between the two germline ends. Germline V gene lookup returns CDR1 SQVTM and CDR2 ANQGSEA.

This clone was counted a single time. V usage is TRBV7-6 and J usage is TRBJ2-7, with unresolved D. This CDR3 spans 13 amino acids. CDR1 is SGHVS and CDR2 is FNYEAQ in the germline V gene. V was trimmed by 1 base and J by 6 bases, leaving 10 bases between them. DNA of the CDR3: TGTGCCAGCAGCTTAGATACGAGAAGCGAGCAGTACTTC. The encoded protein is CASSLDTRSEQYF.

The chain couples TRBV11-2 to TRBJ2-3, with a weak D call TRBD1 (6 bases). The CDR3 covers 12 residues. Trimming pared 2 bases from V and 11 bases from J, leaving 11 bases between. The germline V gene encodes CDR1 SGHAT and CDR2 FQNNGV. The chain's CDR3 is CASSLSRTVQYF. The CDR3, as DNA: TGTGCCAGCAGCTTATCCCGGACAGTGCAGTATTTT.